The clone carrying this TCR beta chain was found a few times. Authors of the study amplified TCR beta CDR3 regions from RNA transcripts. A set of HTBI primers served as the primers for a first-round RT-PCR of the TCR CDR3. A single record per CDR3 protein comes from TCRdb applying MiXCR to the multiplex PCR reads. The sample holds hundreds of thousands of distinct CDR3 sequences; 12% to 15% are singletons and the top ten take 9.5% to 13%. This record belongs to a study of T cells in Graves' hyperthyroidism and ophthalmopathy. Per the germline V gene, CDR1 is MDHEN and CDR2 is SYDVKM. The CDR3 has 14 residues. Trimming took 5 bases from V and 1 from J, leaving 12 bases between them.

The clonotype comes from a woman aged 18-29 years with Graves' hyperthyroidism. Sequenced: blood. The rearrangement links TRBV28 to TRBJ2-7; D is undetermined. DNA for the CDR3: TGTGCCAGCAGTGCAGGCGGACCATCCTACGAGCAGTACTTC. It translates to CASSAGGPSYEQYF.